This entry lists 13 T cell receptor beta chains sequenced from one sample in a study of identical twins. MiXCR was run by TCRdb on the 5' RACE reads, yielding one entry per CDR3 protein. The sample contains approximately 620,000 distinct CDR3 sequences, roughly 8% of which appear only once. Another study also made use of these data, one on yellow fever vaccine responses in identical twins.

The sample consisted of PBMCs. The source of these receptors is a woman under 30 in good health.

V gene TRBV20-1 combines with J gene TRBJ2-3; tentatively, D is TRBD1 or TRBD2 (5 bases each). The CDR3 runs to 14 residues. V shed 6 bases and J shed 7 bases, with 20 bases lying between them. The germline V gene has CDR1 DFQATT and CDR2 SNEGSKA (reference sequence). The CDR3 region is CSATRGQGENTQYF. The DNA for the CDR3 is TGCAGTGCCACTAGAGGTCAGGGTGAGAATACGCAGTATTTT.

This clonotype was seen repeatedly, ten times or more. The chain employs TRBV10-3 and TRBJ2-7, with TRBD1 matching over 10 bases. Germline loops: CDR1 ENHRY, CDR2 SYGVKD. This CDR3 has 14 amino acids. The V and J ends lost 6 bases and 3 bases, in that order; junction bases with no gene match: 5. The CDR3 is CAIRGQGNFYEQYF. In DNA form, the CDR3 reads TGTGCCATCAGGGGACAGGGGAATTTCTACGAGCAGTACTTC.

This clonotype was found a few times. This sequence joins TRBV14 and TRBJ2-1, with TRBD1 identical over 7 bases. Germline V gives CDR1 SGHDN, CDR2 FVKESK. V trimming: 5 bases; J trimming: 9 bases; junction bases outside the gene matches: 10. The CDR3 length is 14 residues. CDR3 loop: CASSSTGYLTEQFF. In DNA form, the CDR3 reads TGTGCCAGCAGCTCGACAGGGTATCTGACTGAGCAGTTCTTC.

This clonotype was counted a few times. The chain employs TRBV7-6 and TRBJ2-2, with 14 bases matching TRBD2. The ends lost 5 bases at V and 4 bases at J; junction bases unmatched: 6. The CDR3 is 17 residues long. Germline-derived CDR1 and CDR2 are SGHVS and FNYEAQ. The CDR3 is CASSTRLAGGPTGELFF. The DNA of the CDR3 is TGTGCCAGCAGCACCCGACTAGCGGGAGGGCCCACCGGGGAGCTGTTTTTT.

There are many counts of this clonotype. CDR3 amino acids: CASRPGSTMVDGYTF. The CDR3 DNA follows: TGTGCCAGCAGGCCAGGATCAACTATGGTGGATGGCTACACCTTC. This chain links TRBV7-3 with TRBJ1-2, with D unresolved. Trimming took 6 bases from V and 6 from J, leaving 20 bases between them. This CDR3 contains 15 residues. Germline V CDR1 and CDR2: SGHTA, FQGTGA.

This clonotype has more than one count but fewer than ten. CDR3 bases: TGCGCCAGCAGCCTCGGACAGCCGGCTTATGAAGCTTTCTTT. It encodes CASSLGQPAYEAFF. The chain employs TRBV5-1 and TRBJ1-1; D may be TRBD1 (6 bases). CDR3 length equals 14 residues. The germline V and J ends were trimmed by 4 bases and 7 bases, with 17 bases remaining between them. CDR1 is SGHRS and CDR2 is YFSETQ in the germline V gene.

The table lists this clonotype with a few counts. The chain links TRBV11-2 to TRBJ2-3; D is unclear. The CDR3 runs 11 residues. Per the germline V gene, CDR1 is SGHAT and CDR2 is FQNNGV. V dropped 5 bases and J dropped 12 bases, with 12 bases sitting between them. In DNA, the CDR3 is TGTGCCAGCAGCCCACCCGGGCCTCAGTATTTT. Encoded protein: CASSPPGPQYF.

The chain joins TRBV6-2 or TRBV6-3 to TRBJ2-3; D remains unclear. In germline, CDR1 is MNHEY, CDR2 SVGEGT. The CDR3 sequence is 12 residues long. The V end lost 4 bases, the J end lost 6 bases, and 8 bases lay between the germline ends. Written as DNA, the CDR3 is TGTGCCAGCAGTTGGAATGGGGATACGCAGTATTTT. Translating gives CASSWNGDTQYF.

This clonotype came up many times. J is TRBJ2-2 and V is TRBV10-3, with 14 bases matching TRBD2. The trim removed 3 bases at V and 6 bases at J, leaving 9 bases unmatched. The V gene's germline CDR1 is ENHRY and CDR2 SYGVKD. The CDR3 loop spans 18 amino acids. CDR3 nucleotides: TGTGCCATCAGTGATGGGACTAGCGGGAGTATAGGAGCCGGGGAGCTGTTTTTT. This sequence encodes CAISDGTSGSIGAGELFF.

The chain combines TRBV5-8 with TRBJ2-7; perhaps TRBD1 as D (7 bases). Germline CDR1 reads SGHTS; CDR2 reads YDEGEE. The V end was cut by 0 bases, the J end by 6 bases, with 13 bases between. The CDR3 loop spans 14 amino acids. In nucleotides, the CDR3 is TGTGCCAGCAGCTTGGAGGACAGGACTATCGAGCAGTACTTC. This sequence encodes CASSLEDRTIEQYF.

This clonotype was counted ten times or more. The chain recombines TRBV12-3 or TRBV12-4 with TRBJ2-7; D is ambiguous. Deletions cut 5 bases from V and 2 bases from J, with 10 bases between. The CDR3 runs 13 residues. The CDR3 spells CASSRANPYEQYF. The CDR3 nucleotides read TGTGCCAGCAGTCGGGCGAATCCCTACGAGCAGTACTTC.

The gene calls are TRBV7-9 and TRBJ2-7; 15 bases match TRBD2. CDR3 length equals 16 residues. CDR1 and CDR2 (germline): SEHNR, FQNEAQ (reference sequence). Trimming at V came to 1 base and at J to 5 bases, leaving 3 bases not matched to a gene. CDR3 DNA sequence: TGTGCCAGCAGCTTAGGGACTAGCGGGGGGGCCCACGAGCAGTACTTC. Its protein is CASSLGTSGGAHEQYF.

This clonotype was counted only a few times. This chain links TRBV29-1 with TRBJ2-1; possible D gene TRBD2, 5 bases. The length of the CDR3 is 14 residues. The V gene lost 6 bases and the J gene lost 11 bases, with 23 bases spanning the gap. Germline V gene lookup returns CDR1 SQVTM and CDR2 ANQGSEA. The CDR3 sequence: CSVVTRDLTMKQFF. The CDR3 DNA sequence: TGCAGCGTCGTTACTAGAGACCTTACAATGAAGCAGTTCTTC.